A selection of T cell receptor beta chains follows, all from one sample in a study of CD8 T cells in Susac syndrome. TCRdb passed the immunoSEQ multiplex PCR reads through MiXCR, listing each CDR3 protein once. Of some 450,000 distinct CDR3 sequences in the sample, 75% to 90% were seen once. Input material: CD8+ T cells from PBMCs. These receptors were taken from a human donor with multiple sclerosis. The CDR3 runs from the conserved cysteine through the conserved F or W. The D gene is left open where the match is weak. Size values are once, few and many counts, or a class for expanded clones, and some rows have none.

TRBD2 | TRBJ2-7 | - | TRBV20-1 | CSALTSGSAYEQYF | TGCAGTGCCCTAACTAGCGGGAGTGCCTACGAGCAGTACTTC
TRBD1 | TRBJ2-7 | - | TRBV25-1 | CASSPHRGHYEQYF | TGTGCCAGCAGTCCACACAGGGGACACTACGAGCAGTACTTC
- | TRBJ2-1 | few | TRBV24-1 | CATSDSGLDNEQFF | TGTGCCACCAGTGACTCAGGACTTGACAATGAGCAGTTCTTC
- | TRBJ1-3 | - | TRBV29-1 | CSVSRVSGTGNTIYF | TGCAGCGTTTCAAGGGTATCGGGGACGGGAAACACCATATATTTT
- | TRBJ1-1 | - | TRBV7-9 | CASAEVTGKNTEAFF | TGTGCCAGCGCCGAAGTAACGGGCAAGAACACTGAAGCTTTCTTT
TRBD1 | TRBJ2-7 | - | TRBV30 | CAWNGDSDYEQYF | TGTGCCTGGAACGGGGACAGCGATTACGAGCAGTACTTC
- | TRBJ2-7 | - | TRBV29-1 | CSAETGPTYEQYF | TGCAGCGCCGAAACGGGGCCCACCTACGAGCAGTACTTC
TRBD1 | TRBJ2-7 | - | TRBV4-1 | CASSRDSGGAEEQYF | TGCGCCAGCAGCCGCGATTCAGGGGGCGCAGAAGAGCAGTACTTC
TRBD1 | TRBJ2-3 | - | TRBV18 | CASSPRGQDSYTDTQYF | TGTGCCAGCTCACCCCGCGGACAGGACTCTTACACAGATACGCAGTATTTT
- | TRBJ2-1 | - | TRBV3-1 | CASSQGMGGTYNEQFF | TGTGCCAGCAGCCAAGGGATGGGGGGAACCTACAATGAGCAGTTCTTC
TRBD2 | TRBJ2-7 | - | TRBV25-1 | CASSGSGTSGVYRPAYEQYF | TGTGCCAGCAGTGGTTCCGGGACTAGCGGGGTCTACCGTCCCGCCTACGAGCAGTACTTC
TRBD2 | TRBJ2-7 | - | TRBV20-1 | CSARLLAGDIYEQYF | TGCAGTGCTCGGCTTCTAGCGGGAGATATTTACGAGCAGTACTTC
TRBD1 | TRBJ1-5 | - | TRBV6-1 | CASSLDQGVDQPQHF | TGTGCCAGCAGTCTCGATCAGGGGGTTGATCAGCCCCAGCATTTT
- | TRBJ2-5 | - | TRBV10-3 | CAISDGGTYQETQYF | TGTGCCATCAGTGATGGGGGAACGTACCAAGAGACCCAGTACTTC
- | TRBJ1-2 | - | TRBV11-2 | CASSFGLERIYGYTF | TGTGCCAGCAGCTTTGGACTGGAGAGGATCTATGGCTACACCTTC
TRBD1 | TRBJ1-1 | - | TRBV2 | CASDREGNTEAFF | TGTGCTTCTGACAGGGAAGGGAACACTGAAGCTTTCTTT
TRBD2 | TRBJ2-1 | - | TRBV7-9 | CASSSGGATSGSPYNEQFF | TGTGCCAGCAGCTCGGGGGGGGCGACTAGCGGGAGCCCCTACAATGAGCAGTTCTTC
- | TRBJ2-5 | - | TRBV5-6 | CASSQKRDIQETQYF | TGTGCCAGCAGCCAAAAACGGGACATCCAAGAGACCCAGTACTTC
- | TRBJ1-3 | - | TRBV3-1 | CASSPSGWSSGNTIYF | TGTGCCAGCAGCCCCTCAGGATGGAGCTCTGGAAACACCATATATTTT
TRBD1 | TRBJ1-1 | - | TRBV12-5 | CASGWGDRGNTEAFF | TGTGCTAGTGGTTGGGGGGACAGGGGGAACACTGAAGCTTTCTTT
- | TRBJ2-2 | - | TRBV4-1 | CASSPGVGNTGELFF | TGCGCCAGCAGCCCCGGGGTGGGGAACACCGGGGAGCTGTTTTTT
TRBD2 | TRBJ2-3 | - | TRBV27 | CASSRRLAYTDTQYF | TGTGCCAGCAGTCGAAGACTAGCCTACACAGATACGCAGTATTTT
- | TRBJ2-7 | - | TRBV27 | CASSFGSGSGYEQYF | TGTGCCAGCAGTTTTGGGTCGGGAAGCGGCTACGAGCAGTACTTC
- | TRBJ1-4 | few | TRBV5-6 | CASSLNSLTNEKLFF | TGTGCCAGCAGCTTGAACAGCTTGACTAATGAAAAACTGTTTTTT
- | TRBJ1-1 | - | TRBV6-5 | CASSYSTGIMLMVDTEAFF | TGTGCCAGCAGTTACTCGACAGGTATCATGTTAATGGTCGACACTGAAGCTTTCTTT
TRBD2 | TRBJ2-3 | - | TRBV5-1 | CASSFGTRVDTQYF | TGCGCCAGCAGCTTCGGGACTAGGGTAGATACGCAGTATTTT
TRBD1 | TRBJ2-7 | - | TRBV29-1 | CSVVTGTGAHSYEQYF | TGCAGCGTAGTCACCGGGACAGGGGCCCACTCCTACGAGCAGTACTTC
- | TRBJ1-1 | - | TRBV27 | CASSLGKYTEAFF | TGTGCCAGCAGCCTAGGGAAGTACACTGAAGCTTTCTTT
- | TRBJ2-7 | - | TRBV15 | CATSGDSYEQYF | TGTGCCACCAGCGGGGATAGTTACGAGCAGTACTTC
- | TRBJ1-2 | - | TRBV9 | CAGHYGYTF | TGTGCCGGCCACTATGGCTACACCTTC
TRBD1 | TRBJ2-1 | - | TRBV19 | CASSVLSGQAYMDEQFF | TGTGCCAGTAGTGTCCTATCGGGACAGGCCTATATGGATGAGCAGTTCTTC
TRBD2 | TRBJ2-2 | - | TRBV6-5 | CASSYSILREDNTGELFF | TGTGCCAGCAGTTACTCGATTCTGCGGGAGGATAACACCGGGGAGCTGTTTTTT
- | TRBJ2-3 | - | TRBV7-6 | CASSLVGGPADTQYF | TGTGCCAGCAGCTTAGTGGGGGGGCCCGCAGATACGCAGTATTTT
TRBD2 | TRBJ2-3 | - | TRBV12-3/TRBV12-4 | CASSTWTSGDSDTQYF | TGTGCCAGCAGTACCTGGACTAGCGGGGACTCAGATACGCAGTATTTT
- | TRBJ2-5 | - | TRBV5-6 | CASSFGREQETQYF | TGTGCCAGCAGTTTCGGACGGGAACAAGAGACCCAGTACTTC
- | TRBJ2-7 | - | TRBV30 | CAWSLANYEQYF | TGTGCCTGGAGTCTGGCCAACTACGAGCAGTACTTC
TRBD2 | TRBJ2-1 | - | TRBV4-1 | CASSRPRGTSVYNEQFF | TGCGCCAGCAGCCGTCCAAGGGGGACTAGCGTCTACAATGAGCAGTTCTTC
- | TRBJ2-1 | - | TRBV6-1 | CASSELGSNEQFF | TGTGCCAGCAGTGAATTAGGGAGCAATGAGCAGTTCTTC
- | TRBJ2-1 | - | TRBV24-1 | CATSDTGDPHNEQFF | TGTGCCACCAGTGATACGGGGGACCCCCACAATGAGCAGTTCTTC
TRBD1 | TRBJ1-1 | - | TRBV27 | CASSLGQGVSTEAFF | TGTGCCAGCAGTTTGGGACAGGGAGTTAGCACTGAAGCTTTCTTT